This T cell receptor (beta chain) was found in a study of CD8+CD57+ T cells in acquired aplastic anemia. Researchers used genomic DNA as the template to profile TCR beta VDJ and CDR3. TCRdb independently ran MiXCR on the reads; one entry per CDR3 protein. The sample comprises approximately 50,000 distinct CDR3 sequences, around 69% of which are singletons, and about a third rests with the top ten. This clonotype appeared once. V was trimmed by 2 bases and J by 1 base, leaving 8 bases between them. This CDR3 has 15 residues. Germline V CDR1 and CDR2: KGHDR, SFDVKD. This receptor was taken from a human donor in good health, serving as a control. The chain uses TRBV24-1 and TRBJ1-5; D is ambiguous. Sequencing was performed on sorted CD4+, CD8+, or CD8+CD57+ T cells (not recorded which) from PBMCs. The CDR3 DNA sequence: TGTGCCACCAGTGATTCCCGCACAAGCAATCAGCCCCAGCATTTT. This gives the protein CATSDSRTSNQPQHF.